These 7 T cell receptor beta chains originate from one sample sequenced in a study of vaccination effects on CD4 cells after COVID-19. Antigen-specific CD4+ T cells were first expanded with viral peptide pools by the ViraFEST assay and only then sequenced. Following 10 days of culture, CD4+ T cells were isolated. From March to December 2020, the person had a SARS-CoV-2 infection that was confirmed by PCR. Produced via immunoSEQ multiplex PCR; TCRdb's table is partial and in-frame only. The sample lists tens of thousands of clones, more than 60% occurring once. For these TCRs, the target antigens are not known. The sequencing here drew on CD4+ T cells from PBMCs cultured with a peptide pool, taken before COVID-19 vaccination. The origin of the receptors is a human donor who had a prior SARS-CoV-2 infection.

This clone was observed a handful of times. V and J are TRBV13 and TRBJ2-7; either TRBD1 or TRBD2 may fit D (7 bases each). Trimming took off 5 bases at V and 5 bases at J, with 16 bases between the two ends. The V gene's germline CDR1 is PRHDT and CDR2 FYEKMQ (reference sequence). There are 14 residues in the CDR3. The CDR3 sequence is CASSRIQGTNEQYF. In DNA form, the CDR3 reads TGTGCCAGCAGCCGGATACAGGGGACTAACGAGCAGTACTTC.

This clone was seen only a few times. The rearrangement uses TRBV6-5 and TRBJ2-1; D possibly corresponds to TRBD2 (5 bases). The CDR3 consists of 13 residues. Germline V gives CDR1 MNHEY, CDR2 SVGAGI. Trimming removed 6 bases at V and 4 bases at J, with 10 bases between. The chain's CDR3 is CASSRTDYNEQFF. DNA of the CDR3: TGTGCCAGCAGCAGGACTGATTACAATGAGCAGTTCTTC.

The chain recombines TRBV9 with TRBJ2-5; no clear D gene. Germline assignment: CDR1 SGDLS and CDR2 YYNGEE. CDR3 size: 13 residues. Trimming removed 3 bases from V and 1 base from J, with 7 bases in between. For the CDR3, the DNA is TGTGCCAGCAGCGGGAACCCCCAAGAGACCCAGTACTTC. Amino acid sequence: CASSGNPQETQYF.

J is TRBJ2-2 and V is TRBV5-8; TRBD1 matches at 7 bases. The CDR3 sequence is 15 residues long. CDR1 is SGHTS and CDR2 is YDEGEE in the germline V gene. With 4 bases clipped from V and 4 bases from J, the junction kept 7 bases outside the gene matches. The CDR3 spells CASSNYRGGTGELFF. CDR3 nucleotide sequence: TGTGCCAGCAGCAATTACAGGGGTGGCACCGGGGAGCTGTTTTTT.

V and J are TRBV23-1 and TRBJ2-7, with a possible D match to TRBD1 (5 bases). TRBV23-1 carries the ORF label, with uncertain function. The CDR3 covers 20 residues. V was clipped by 4 bases and J by 7 bases, with 35 bases between them. The CDR3 sequence: CASSLLSVPQGPQIPGEQYF. The CDR3 DNA reads as TGCGCCAGCAGTCTCCTCTCGGTCCCCCAGGGTCCTCAGATCCCTGGAGAGCAGTACTTC.

The chain carries TRBV18 and TRBJ1-1, with 7 bases matching TRBD1. J lost 1 base, V lost 8 bases, and 4 bases had no gene match. This CDR3 spans 13 amino acids. The germline gives CDR1 KGHSH, CDR2 LQKENI. This CDR3 reads CASAGQANTEAFF. As DNA, the CDR3 is TGTGCCAGCGCCGGACAGGCGAACACTGAAGCTTTCTTT.

The chain couples TRBV18 to TRBJ2-5, with 11 bases fitting TRBD2. The trim removed 6 bases at V and 5 bases at J, leaving 17 bases unmatched. Germline V gene sequence: CDR1 KGHSH, CDR2 LQKENI. The CDR3 covers 18 residues. CDR3 DNA sequence: TGTGCCAGCTCTCTACAACAAACCGGGACTAGCGGACGGGAGACCCAGTACTTC. Its protein is CASSLQQTGTSGRETQYF.